Following are 21 T cell receptor beta chains from one sample sequenced in a study of OX40 agonist ivuxolimab in advanced cancers. Clones were read by immunoSEQ multiplex PCR, and TCRdb kept only the in-frame ones, dropping some. The sample consists of some 35,000 clones, approximately 76% of them appearing once. Sequenced material: CD4+ or CD8+ T cells sorted from blood, taken in a trial of the OX40 agonist ivuxolimab. These receptors originate from an adult with an advanced solid tumor such as melanoma, head and neck, liver or kidney cancer.

This clone appeared a single time. This sequence joins TRBV11-1 and TRBJ2-2; no definite D call. Trimming stripped 4 bases from V and 1 base from J, with 10 bases between. There are 15 residues in the CDR3. CDR1 SGHAT and CDR2 FQDESV come from the germline V gene (reference sequence). This CDR3 reads CASSSRNKNTGELFF. In DNA form, the CDR3 reads TGTGCCAGCAGCTCGCGGAACAAGAACACCGGGGAGCTGTTTTTT. Full variable domain (missing parts from reference TRBV11-1 and TRBJ2-2): EAEVAQSPRYKITEKSQAVAFWCDPISGHATLYWYRQILGQGPELLVQFQDESVVDDSQLPKDRFSAERLKGVDSTLKIQPAELGDSAMYLCASSSRNKNTGELFFGEGSRLTVL.

The rearrangement links TRBV4-1 to TRBJ1-1; D might be TRBD1 (5 bases). The CDR3 totals 15 residues. The V gene's germline CDR1 is MGHRA and CDR2 YSYEKL. V shed 4 bases and J shed 5 bases, with 17 bases lying between them. CDR3 nucleotides: TGCGCCAGCAGCCCACTCGGGGGGAAACAAACTGAAGCTTTCTTT. Amino acid sequence: CASSPLGGKQTEAFF.

This clone was counted between two and nine times. The chain uses TRBV19 and TRBJ2-7; TRBD1 matches at 9 bases. Germline V CDR1 and CDR2: LNHDA, SQIVND (reference sequence). The CDR3 covers 12 residues. After removal of 8 bases from V and 3 bases from J, the junction contained 2 bases not matched to a gene. CDR3 bases: TGTGCCAGTTCGGACAGGGGCTACGAGCAGTACTTC. Translation gives CASSDRGYEQYF.

The genes are TRBV5-1 and TRBJ2-7; unclear D gene. Looked up from germline, CDR1 is SGHRS and CDR2 is YFSETQ. V was trimmed by 2 bases and J by 4 bases, leaving 7 bases between them. CDR3 length equals 12 residues. CDR3 sequence: CASSFSAYEQYF. DNA for the CDR3: TGCGCCAGCAGCTTCAGTGCTTACGAGCAGTACTTC.

This clone came up many times. This chain links TRBV2 with TRBJ2-7; possible D gene TRBD1, 7 bases. Germline values: CDR1 SNHLY, CDR2 FYNNEI. Trimming stripped 11 bases from V and 6 bases from J, with 17 bases between. The CDR3 runs to 12 residues. The chain's CDR3 is CASGQGGSEQYV. The CDR3 nucleotides read TGTGCCTCCGGGCAGGGGGGCTCCGAGCAGTACGTC.

The V gene is TRBV30, the J gene TRBJ2-5; D possibly corresponds to TRBD2 (6 bases). The germline gives CDR1 GTSNPN, CDR2 SVGIG (reference sequence). V was trimmed by 0 bases and J by 1 base, leaving 9 bases between them. The CDR3 has 14 amino acids. The chain's CDR3 is CAWSVPTSQETQYF. Written as DNA, the CDR3 is TGTGCCTGGAGTGTACCGACTAGCCAAGAGACCCAGTACTTC.

This chain connects TRBV7-2 to TRBJ1-2; no definite D call. This CDR3 has 16 amino acids. Germline V lookup: CDR1 SGHTA, CDR2 FQGNSA. The V and J ends lost 2 bases and 8 bases respectively, with 21 bases between them. The CDR3 bases are TGTGCCAGCAGCTTAATTCCTCTTTGGGCGAGTAAGGGCTACACCTTC. This sequence encodes CASSLIPLWASKGYTF. Based on the CDR3 plus reference TRBV7-2 and TRBJ1-2, the full variable domain is GAGVSQSPSNKVTEKGKDVELRCDPISGHTALYWYRQSLGQGLEFLIYFQGNSAPDKSGLPSDRFSAERTGGSVSTLTIQRTQQEDSAVYLCASSLIPLWASKGYTFGSGTRLTVV.

The J gene is TRBJ2-3, the V gene TRBV19; TRBD2 matches 7 bases. The V gene end was trimmed by 11 bases and the J gene end by 8 bases; junction bases not matched to a gene: 4. Germline CDR1 LNHDA, CDR2 SQIVND (reference sequence). The CDR3 has 10 amino acids. CDR3: CAHPGGTQYF. The DNA of the CDR3 is TGTGCCCACCCGGGGGGTACGCAGTATTTT.

The V call is TRBV30, the J call TRBJ2-3; D not resolved. V gave up 0 bases and J gave up 10 bases, with 11 bases separating them. Germline CDR1 reads GTSNPN; CDR2 reads SVGIG (reference sequence). The CDR3 contains 12 residues. CDR3 region: CAWSVSTWAQYF. Here the CDR3 DNA reads TGTGCCTGGAGTGTAAGTACGTGGGCGCAGTATTTT.

The rearrangement links TRBV6-1 to TRBJ1-6; D is possibly TRBD1 (5 bases). Trimming pared 2 bases from V and 7 bases from J, leaving 12 bases between. The CDR3 extends over 15 amino acids. Germline CDR1 and CDR2: MNHNS and SASEGT. The DNA of the CDR3 is TGTGCCAGCAGTGAAATGGGGCAGAGGAATTCACCCCTCCACTTT. This gives the protein CASSEMGQRNSPLHF.

This clone showed up just a few times. The chain links TRBV7-6 to TRBJ2-3; no reliable D call. The germline CDR1 and CDR2 sequences are SGHVS and FNYEAQ. V dropped 2 bases and J dropped 4 bases, with 16 bases sitting between them. This CDR3 contains 16 residues. CDR3 nucleotide sequence: TGTGCCAGCAGCTTATTCCCGAATTCAGTTCCAGATACGCAGTATTTT. Translated, it gives CASSLFPNSVPDTQYF.

The chain employs TRBV5-1 and TRBJ2-2, with 7 positions matching TRBD1. Germline assignment: CDR1 SGHRS and CDR2 YFSETQ. There are 15 residues in the CDR3. J was trimmed by 2 bases and V by 0 bases; bases with no gene match: 1. The CDR3 region is CASSLDRGNTGELFF. The CDR3 DNA sequence: TGCGCCAGCAGCTTGGACAGGGGAAACACCGGGGAGCTGTTTTTT.

The CDR3 coding sequence is TGTGCCTGGAGTGTACGCAGCTTCCAAGAGACCCAGTACTTC. Protein product: CAWSVRSFQETQYF. This rearrangement joins TRBV30 to TRBJ2-5; no firm D call. Between the trimmed V and J ends, which lost 0 bases and 1 base, there was a span of 9 bases. The CDR3 extends over 14 amino acids. Germline V gene sequence: CDR1 GTSNPN, CDR2 SVGIG (reference sequence).

J is TRBJ2-7 and V is TRBV5-1; D perhaps matches TRBD1 (6 bases). The CDR3 runs 13 residues. The V end lost 0 bases, the J end lost 3 bases, and 7 bases lay between the germline ends. CDR1 and CDR2 (germline): SGHRS, YFSETQ. The CDR3 nucleotides read TGCGCCAGCAGCTTGGGGACAGACTACGAGCAGTACGTC. As protein: CASSLGTDYEQYV.

The rearrangement joins TRBV29-1 to TRBJ2-1; D may correspond to TRBD1 or TRBD2 (5 bases each). This CDR3 has 12 amino acids. The germline V gene has CDR1 SQVTM and CDR2 ANQGSEA. Trimming left V 4 bases short and J 4 bases short, with 8 bases between. In nucleotides, the CDR3 is TGCAGCGTTGGGGACCTGTACAATGAGCAGTTCTTC. Amino acid sequence: CSVGDLYNEQFF.

V gene TRBV9 combines with J gene TRBJ2-3; no definite D call. This CDR3 is 14 amino acids long. CDR1 is SGDLS, CDR2 YYNGEE, per germline. With 0 bases removed from V and 5 bases from J, the gap between germline ends came to 10 bases. CDR3: CASSVGQARDTQYF. As DNA, the CDR3 is TGTGCCAGCAGCGTAGGACAAGCTCGAGATACGCAGTATTTT.

The chain employs TRBV6-5 and TRBJ2-3; 7 nucleotides agree with TRBD2. With 4 bases clipped from V and 0 bases from J, the junction kept 7 bases outside the gene matches. The CDR3 covers 16 residues. Germline V gene data show CDR1 as MNHEY and CDR2 as SVGAGI. CDR3 residues: CASSFKGGLSTDTQYF. DNA of the CDR3: TGTGCCAGCAGTTTTAAGGGAGGGCTTAGCACAGATACGCAGTATTTT.

The rearrangement joins TRBV6-5 to TRBJ1-2, with D perhaps TRBD1 (5 bases). This CDR3 is 14 amino acids long. CDR1 is MNHEY and CDR2 is SVGAGI in the germline V gene. Trimming took off 6 bases at V and 4 bases at J, with 15 bases between the two ends. The CDR3 DNA is TGTGCCAGCAGCTCCGCGGAGGGGATCTATGGCTACACCTTC. This sequence encodes CASSSAEGIYGYTF.

This chain uses TRBV18 with TRBJ1-1; D remains ambiguous. The V end lost 2 bases, the J end lost 0 bases, and 10 bases lay between the germline ends. From germline, CDR1 is KGHSH and CDR2 LQKENI. There are 15 residues in the CDR3. The CDR3 region has the DNA TGTGCCAGCTCACCATGGAGGCAGATGAACACTGAAGCTTTCTTT. This sequence encodes CASSPWRQMNTEAFF.

CDR3 in amino acids: CASSETTGTGGHEQYF. The CDR3 DNA follows: TGTGCCAGCAGCGAGACCACCGGGACAGGGGGTCACGAGCAGTACTTC. This chain uses TRBV5-4 with TRBJ2-7; 11 bases map to TRBD1. The germline V gene encodes CDR1 SGHNT and CDR2 YYREEE (reference sequence). J gave up 5 bases and V 4 bases, and 11 bases lay outside the gene matches. The CDR3 length is 16 residues. The variable domain in full, with the rest retrieved from reference TRBV5-4 and TRBJ2-7, is ETGVTQSPTHLIKTRGQQVTLRCSSQSGHNTVSWYQQALGQGPQFIFQYYREEENGRGNFPPRFSGLQFPNYSSELNVNALELDDSALYLCASSETTGTGGHEQYFGPGTRLTVT.

This clone appeared once. This rearrangement joins TRBV29-1 to TRBJ2-5; D is ambiguous. Trimming pared 6 bases from V and 5 bases from J, leaving 7 bases between. Germline CDR1 SQVTM, CDR2 ANQGSEA. This CDR3 has 10 residues. The CDR3 DNA reads TGCAGCGTCAAGAAGGAGACCCAGTACTTC. Its protein product is CSVKKETQYF.